These 9 T cell receptor beta chains were all obtained from the same sample, sequenced in a study of T-cell reconstitution after alpha-beta-depleted transplantation in children. A TCRbeta library incorporating unique molecular identifiers was prepared. TCRdb reanalysed the PCR reads using MiXCR and keeps one entry per CDR3 protein. This table has over 200,000 distinct CDR3 sequences, approximately 8% appearing once. The sample was PBMCs, mostly from graft donor cells, taken 360 days after TCRalphabeta/CD19-depleted stem cell transplant. Every receptor here comes from a male patient aged 2 to 10 who had a stem cell transplant for acute myeloid leukemia, so the T cells may come from the graft donor.

CDR3 loop: CASSQVQAPYEQYV. The CDR3 DNA is TGTGCCAGCAGCCAAGTACAGGCCCCCTACGAGCAGTACGTC. The chain links TRBV4-2 to TRBJ2-7; TRBD1 might be the D (5 bases). V gave up 1 base and J gave up 2 bases, with 9 bases separating them. CDR3 length: 14 amino acids. Per germline, CDR1 LGHNA and CDR2 YNFKEQ.

The sample holds many counts of this clonotype. V is TRBV12-3 or TRBV12-4 and J is TRBJ1-1; the D is unclear. This CDR3 is 13 amino acids long. V lost 6 bases, J lost 2 bases, and 10 bases lay in between. DNA of the CDR3: TGTGCCAGCAGGGGAGAGGAAAACACTGAAGCTTTCTTT. This translates into CASRGEENTEAFF.

The chain carries TRBV12-3 or TRBV12-4 and TRBJ2-1; maybe TRBD1 (5 bases). The CDR3 sequence is 14 residues long. V lost 1 base to trimming and J lost 7 bases, with 11 bases between them. The CDR3 DNA sequence: TGTGCCAGCAGTTTAGGTCTCAGGGTGAATGAGCAGTTCTTC. It translates to CASSLGLRVNEQFF.

The V and J genes are TRBV3-1 and TRBJ1-5; 8 bases are a match to TRBD1. Germline loops: CDR1 LGHDT, CDR2 YNNKEL (reference sequence). V lost 1 base, J lost 6 bases, and 2 bases stayed unmatched. CDR3 length: 14 residues. Here the CDR3 DNA reads TGTGCCAGCAGCCAAGTGCAGGGGGCTCAGCCCCAGCATTTT. Protein product: CASSQVQGAQPQHF.

There are many counts of this clonotype. The chain carries TRBV27 and TRBJ2-3; 11 bases map to TRBD2. Germline CDR1 and CDR2: MNHEY and SMNVEV (reference sequence). Unmatched junction bases numbered 6, after V lost 5 bases and J lost 2 bases. CDR3 length: 16 residues. In DNA, the CDR3 is TGTGCCAGCAGTCGGGCTAGCGGGAGGATCACAGATACGCAGTATTTT. Encoded protein: CASSRASGRITDTQYF.

The chain combines TRBV6-1 with TRBJ1-5, with D unresolved. This CDR3 is built from 17 residues. Trimming took 1 base from V and 1 from J, leaving 14 bases between them. Germline CDR1 and CDR2: MNHNS and SASEGT. The CDR3 coding sequence is TGTGCCAGCAGTGAAGAACAGCGGGTTACGAGCAATCAGCCCCAGCATTTT. Translating gives CASSEEQRVTSNQPQHF.

This clonotype has at least ten counts. V is TRBV12-3 or TRBV12-4 and J is TRBJ2-5; D might be TRBD1 or TRBD2, each matching 5 bases. Trimming took 5 bases from V and 5 from J, leaving 15 bases between them. This CDR3 is 14 amino acids long. In DNA form, the CDR3 reads TGTGCCAGCAGTGCTCTACGGGGACGGGAGACCCAGTACTTC. It yields the protein CASSALRGRETQYF.

At least ten counts were recorded for this clonotype. This chain's CDR3 is CASSGLSGSSYNEQFF. The CDR3 nucleotides read TGTGCCAGCAGCGGCCTTAGCGGGAGCTCCTACAATGAGCAGTTCTTC. The chain joins TRBV9 to TRBJ2-1, with 9 bases that match TRBD2. With 3 bases clipped from V and 0 bases from J, the junction kept 4 bases outside the gene matches. This CDR3 spans 16 amino acids. Looked up from germline, CDR1 is SGDLS and CDR2 is YYNGEE.

In this sample, this clonotype turned up many times. The chain couples TRBV20-1 to TRBJ2-7, with D perhaps TRBD2 (5 bases). The CDR3 is 15 amino acids. V gave up 4 bases and J gave up 0 bases, with 16 bases separating them. Germline V CDR1 and CDR2: DFQATT, SNEGSKA (reference sequence). The CDR3 protein is CSATDYSRGSYEQYV. The CDR3 nucleotides read TGCAGTGCTACCGATTACTCACGGGGCTCCTACGAGCAGTACGTC.